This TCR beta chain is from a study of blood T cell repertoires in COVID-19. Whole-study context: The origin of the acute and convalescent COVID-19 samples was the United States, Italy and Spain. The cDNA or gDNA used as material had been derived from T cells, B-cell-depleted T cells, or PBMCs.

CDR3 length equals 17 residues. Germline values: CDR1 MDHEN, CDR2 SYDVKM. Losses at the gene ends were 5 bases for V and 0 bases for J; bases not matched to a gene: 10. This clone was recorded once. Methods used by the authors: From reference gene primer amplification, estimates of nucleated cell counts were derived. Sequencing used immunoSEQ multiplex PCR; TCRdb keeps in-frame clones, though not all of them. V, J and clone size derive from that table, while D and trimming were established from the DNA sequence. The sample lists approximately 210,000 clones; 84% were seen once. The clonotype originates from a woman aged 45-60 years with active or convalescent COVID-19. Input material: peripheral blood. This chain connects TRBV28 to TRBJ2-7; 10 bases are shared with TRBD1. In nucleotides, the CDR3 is TGTGCCAGCAGTCCGGGACAGGGGCTAGCGGGCTCCTACGAGCAGTACTTC. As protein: CASSPGQGLAGSYEQYF.